This TCR beta chain was identified in a study of kidney transplant recipient with SARS-CoV-2 infection (dated by TCRdb to the early 2020s). Read against the paper, the sample's time point label means: pre-pandemic baseline sample and day 111 after first positive SARS-CoV-2 test. As to this clonotype: Its antigen is currently not known. One base away lies a much larger clone, so this may be a sequencing read error. The CDR3 end shows no conserved phenylalanine or tryptophan, and so a read error is likely.

V and J lose 3 bases and 5 bases, and a span of 14 bases separates them. The germline V gene provides CDR1 SGDLS and CDR2 YYNGEE. The CDR3 length equals 15 residues, ends included. The read is trimmed to its CDR3 DNA, 45 bases read in frame from base 1. TCRdb lists the instrument as Illumina MiSeq. Profiling of the peripheral T cell repertoire targeted human TCRbeta genes. On the study's bioinformatics: To account for variability over time, differences in clonotype abundance were tested using beta-binomial modelling. Expanded clonotypes were screened against the ImmuneCODE reference database of SARS-CoV-2-associated TCRs and were mapped to viral genome regions. Additional repertoire analyses were carried out for TRBV gene usage, CDR3 length, CDR3 amino acid overlap between time points, clonotype abundance distributions and Jaccard similarity. TCRdb reran the public reads through fastp at Q25 and MiXCR, keeping productive beta chains. One record per CDR3 amino acid sequence lists the most common genes and DNA. For this entry, the V and J calls and clone size follow TCRdb and not the study's own pipeline. Within this sample are 200,000 to 250,000 distinct CDR3 sequences, with 25% to 35% of them counted one time only. Less than 8.5% of the sample goes to the ten largest clones.

The chain is made from TRBV9 and TRBJ2-2, with a weak D call of TRBD1 (5 bases match). The starting material was a blood sample, obtained at baseline and on roughly day 110 from a kidney transplant recipient. The receptor was derived from a male patient aged 30 to 40 who had COVID-19 and was a kidney transplant recipient. Following a transplant, some T cells may be graft donor cells, not patient cells. The sequenced DNA is TGTGCCAGCAGCGCTGCCCAGACAGTAACCGGGGAGCTGTTTCTT. Its amino acids are CASSAAQTVTGELFL.